The count of the clone carrying this TCR beta chain is one. Its antigen is not identified. This specimen includes other DNA sequences encoding the same CDR3. Germline V gene lookup returns CDR1 KGHSH and CDR2 LQKENI. The V gene end was trimmed by 0 bases and the J gene end by 4 bases; junction bases not matched to a gene: 5. This CDR3 spans 15 amino acids. These data are taken from a study of PD-1 blockade in classical Hodgkin lymphoma. Libraries were prepared by immunoSEQ multiplex PCR; TCRdb keeps only in-frame clonotypes and omits some of them. The sample has about 25,000 clones, around 74% seen once. Whole-study results and caveats: After ASCT, patients who started nivolumab under 1 year later were excluded. Patients who responded completely had about the same baseline diversity as newly diagnosed patients. The study found that TCR diversity rose significantly by C4D1 in CD4+ but not CD8+ cells.

Time point reported: cycle 4 day 1 (C4D1), after about 6 weeks of nivolumab. Every patient relapsed after autologous stem cell transplantation, and brentuximab vedotin exposure varied. This sample comprised peripheral blood mononuclear cells (PBMCs), obtained before the fourth cycle of nivolumab. The clonotype originates from a human donor with classical Hodgkin lymphoma. The chain employs TRBV18 and TRBJ2-5, with TRBD2 identical over 7 bases. CDR3 in DNA: TGTGCCAGCTCACCACCTCACAGCGGGACAGAGACCCAGTACTTC. This encodes CASSPPHSGTETQYF.